The rows below give T cell receptor beta chains drawn from one sample of a study of blood T cell repertoires in COVID-19. Using immunoSEQ multiplex PCR, the repertoire was profiled, and TCRdb retains in-frame clones only, with some absent. The table lists fewer than 70,000 clones, 75% to 90% of them singletons, with 2.5% to 3% in the top ten. The sequenced sample was peripheral blood. Receptors originate from a man in his fifties with acute or convalescent COVID-19. CDR3s include the opening cysteine and the closing phenylalanine or tryptophan. D genes are given only for firm matches. Size values are once, few and many counts, or a class for expanded clones, and some rows have none.

j_gene | d_gene | abundance | v_gene | CDR3aa | CDR3nt
TRBJ2-5 | TRBD1 | NA | TRBV6-2/TRBV6-3 | CASSYTGGTETQYF | TGTGCCAGCAGTTACACAGGGGGCACTGAGACCCAGTACTTC
TRBJ2-1 | TRBD2 | few | TRBV7-9 | CASSPGLAGVGNEQFF | TGTGCCAGCAGCCCGGGACTAGCGGGAGTTGGAAATGAGCAGTTCTTC
TRBJ2-3 | TRBD1 | NA | TRBV9 | CASSVETGQGQYF | TGTGCCAGCAGCGTAGAGACCGGACAGGGTCAGTATTTT
TRBJ2-1 | NA | NA | TRBV11-2 | CASSVSGMSNEQFF | TGTGCCAGCAGTGTTTCGGGTATGAGCAATGAGCAGTTCTTC
TRBJ2-3 | NA | NA | TRBV11-2 | CASSRKQGTDTQYF | TGTGCCAGCAGCCGTAAACAGGGCACAGATACGCAGTATTTT
TRBJ1-2 | TRBD1 | NA | TRBV7-9 | CASSLMGRGLRGYTF | TGTGCCAGCAGCTTGATGGGCAGGGGGCTGCGAGGCTACACCTTC
TRBJ1-1 | TRBD1 | NA | TRBV7-9 | CASSPRQGLGGGEAFF | TGTGCCAGCAGCCCGCGACAGGGGCTTGGGGGAGGTGAAGCTTTCTTT
TRBJ1-6 | NA | NA | TRBV6-2/TRBV6-3 | CASSNHRDRASPLHF | TGTGCCAGCAGTAACCACAGGGATAGAGCTTCACCCCTCCACTTT
TRBJ1-5 | TRBD1 | NA | TRBV18 | CASSPDRGDQPQHF | TGTGCCAGCTCACCCGACAGGGGAGATCAGCCCCAGCATTTT
TRBJ2-3 | TRBD2 | NA | TRBV2 | CASEVTSGSRADTQYF | TGTGCCAGCGAAGTGACTAGCGGGAGTCGTGCAGATACGCAGTATTTT
TRBJ1-3 | NA | NA | TRBV21-1 | CASSIYGTGSRAAGNTIYF | TGTGCCAGCAGCATCTACGGGACAGGGAGTCGGGCTGCTGGAAACACCATATATTTT
TRBJ1-4 | TRBD1 | NA | TRBV27 | CASSLARQGGEKLFF | TGTGCCAGCAGTTTAGCGCGACAGGGAGGTGAAAAACTGTTTTTT
TRBJ2-3 | TRBD1 | NA | TRBV18 | CASSHLGQANTDTQYF | TGTGCCAGCTCACACCTGGGACAGGCGAACACAGATACGCAGTATTTT
TRBJ1-2 | TRBD1 | NA | TRBV5-1 | CASSLGDREGYTF | TGCGCCAGCAGCTTGGGCGACAGGGAAGGCTACACCTTC
TRBJ1-1 | TRBD1 | NA | TRBV29-1 | CSVYGSGTGVGRTEAFF | TGCAGCGTGTATGGGTCCGGGACAGGGGTTGGAAGGACTGAAGCTTTCTTT
TRBJ2-7 | TRBD1 | NA | TRBV5-6 | CASSLFGQVYEQYF | TGTGCCAGCAGCTTGTTTGGACAGGTCTACGAGCAGTACTTC
TRBJ1-3 | NA | NA | TRBV5-6 | CASSRPGLGSGNTIYF | TGTGCCAGCAGCAGGCCGGGGTTGGGCTCTGGAAACACCATATATTTT
TRBJ2-7 | NA | NA | TRBV7-9 | CASSFGSGWGQGSYEQYF | TGTGCCAGCAGCTTCGGTAGTGGTTGGGGCCAGGGATCCTACGAGCAGTACTTC
TRBJ1-1 | NA | NA | TRBV10-3 | CAITGDTEAFF | TGTGCCATCACAGGTGACACTGAAGCTTTCTTT
TRBJ1-6 | TRBD1 | once | TRBV7-2 | CASSLRWDREDSPLHF | TGTGCCAGCAGCTTACGTTGGGACAGGGAGGATTCACCCCTCCACTTT
TRBJ2-1 | NA | NA | TRBV7-2 | CASSLRIGNEQFF | TGTGCCAGCAGCTTGCGGATAGGCAATGAGCAGTTCTTC
TRBJ2-1 | TRBD2 | NA | TRBV29-1 | CSAASGRFDEQFF | TGCAGCGCCGCTAGCGGGAGATTTGATGAGCAGTTCTTC
TRBJ2-3 | NA | NA | TRBV27 | CASIQHRSSTDTQYF | TGTGCCAGCATCCAACACAGGTCTAGCACAGATACGCAGTATTTT
TRBJ1-1 | TRBD1 | NA | TRBV11-3 | CASSMGRQGNTEAFF | TGTGCCAGCAGCATGGGACGACAGGGGAACACTGAAGCTTTCTTT
TRBJ2-1 | TRBD2 | NA | TRBV28 | CASSLGGPPYNEQFF | TGTGCCAGCAGTTTGGGAGGGCCCCCCTACAATGAGCAGTTCTTC
TRBJ1-2 | NA | NA | TRBV28 | CASSFTGVQGYTF | TGTGCCAGCAGTTTTACAGGAGTGCAAGGCTACACCTTC
TRBJ1-1 | TRBD1 | NA | TRBV11-3 | CASSLTGVNTEAFF | TGTGCCAGCAGCTTAACAGGGGTGAACACTGAAGCTTTCTTT
TRBJ1-2 | NA | NA | TRBV9 | CASSDGLGYGYTF | TGTGCCAGCAGCGATGGGCTTGGCTATGGCTACACCTTC
TRBJ2-1 | TRBD2 | NA | TRBV6-5 | CASSYDRTSGKREQFF | TGTGCCAGCAGTTACGACCGGACTAGCGGGAAACGTGAGCAGTTCTTC
TRBJ2-1 | NA | NA | TRBV6-6 | CASSLPGSPGDEQFF | TGTGCCAGCAGTCTTCCGGGATCACCGGGCGATGAGCAGTTCTTC
TRBJ2-1 | TRBD1 | NA | TRBV6-5 | CASRDGQGWNEQFF | TGTGCCAGCAGGGACGGACAGGGATGGAATGAGCAGTTCTTC